This TCR beta chain was found in a study of blood T cells in healthy people across ages (dated by TCRdb to 2014 to 2015). Notes on the research overall: Template switching captured roughly one uniquely barcoded TCR beta cDNA molecule per two T cells in model experiments. Age-related changes in TCR beta repertoire diversity were measured in the study by deep sequencing normalized with unique cDNA molecular identifiers. The donors were divided into four age groups: young (average roughly 15 years), middle-aged (roughly 42), aged (roughly 60) and long-lived (82). To avoid experimental bias, donors of different ages were spread randomly across the sequencing lanes. For two donors (one aged 18 to 29 and one aged 80 or older), the study analyzed two additional independent replicas of 1 million unique cDNA reads from the same blood draw.

Donors were under 40 systemically healthy Caucasian individuals from Russia aged roughly 6 to 100 years. Around 9.7 milliliters of peripheral blood were collected from each donor into EDTA-treated Vacutainer tubes. Ficoll-Paque density-gradient centrifugation was used to isolate PBMCs, with at least 6.5 million per sample. Trizol reagent was used to extract total RNA from the PBMCs, yielding at least 5 micrograms per sample. The percentages of naive CD45RAhigh/CD27high T cells were determined by flow cytometry on a PBMC aliquot from every donor. The library was prepared using 5' RACE. Data came from an Illumina HiSeq 2500. A second PCR of roughly 6 to 11 cycles was run with a J-beta primer mix and a sample-barcoded 5' primer. Each TCR beta cDNA molecule received a unique molecular identifier from a template-switch 5' adaptor carrying 12 random nucleotides. At least 2.5 million CDR3-containing paired-end reads were obtained from each sample. First-strand cDNA was synthesized from all RNA with the Mint cDNA synthesis kit, primed by a TRBC-specific oligonucleotide. Following uracil-DNA glycosylase treatment, a first 18-cycle PCR with universal primers M1SS and BC2_uni_R was performed on all cDNA. Regarding the original processing steps: Normalization of each sample was performed by random selection of 1 million high-quality reads, each carrying a distinct molecular identifier. Instead of being binned into consensus sequences, reads with shared molecular identifiers were discarded. MiTCR, run with a Q25 quality threshold and the strictest error-elimination algorithm, handled CDR3 identification, clonotype clustering and error correction. Lower-bound total TCR beta diversity was estimated with a nonparametric unseen species model using Euler transformation. TCRdb reran the public reads through fastp at Q25 and MiXCR, keeping productive beta chains. Entries that share a CDR3 protein sequence are merged under the most common genes and DNA. These V and J calls originate from TCRdb's pipeline instead of the authors' own analysis. This sample holds more than 1 million distinct CDR3 sequences; under 55% were observed only once. The top ten clonotypes cover approximately 17% of the sample.

Summary of the overall study and its limitations: As age increased, observed TCR beta diversity per million T cells dropped in a roughly linear way, and a significant reduction was already evident by age 40. Compared with the aged group, more naive CD4+ T cells, fewer expanded clones and increased TCR diversity were shown by the long-lived group, suggesting age selection. The percentage of naive T cells measured by flow cytometry correlated strongly with observed TCR beta diversity. Estimates of total diversity from one million sequenced T cells were regarded as lower bounds and underestimates. Because donor CMV infection status was unknown, age-related changes in expanded clonotypes were potentially confounded. Conclusive comparison of naive and antigen-experienced compartments was prevented by the profiling of bulk unsorted PBMCs.

This clonotype has a handful of counts. Its antigen is unknown. Base qualities are not recorded, but no much larger clone differs from it by a single base. The sequence was obtained from a woman aged 60 to 75 in good health. The sample consisted of blood.

The DNA sequence reads TGCGCCAGCTTCCTAAGTAGGGGTCGGGACAGCTCCTACGAGCAGTACTTC. Translated, it gives CASFLSRGRDSSYEQYF. This chain joins TRBV5-1 to TRBJ2-7; 7 nucleotides in the junction match TRBD1. Trimming removed 7 bases from V and 0 bases from J; the gene matches leave 16 bases unexplained. The germline V gene encodes CDR1 SGHRS and CDR2 YFSETQ. Measured from the cysteine to the phenylalanine, the CDR3 is 17 residues long. Of all the DNA, just the CDR3 is kept, 51 bases in frame from base 1.